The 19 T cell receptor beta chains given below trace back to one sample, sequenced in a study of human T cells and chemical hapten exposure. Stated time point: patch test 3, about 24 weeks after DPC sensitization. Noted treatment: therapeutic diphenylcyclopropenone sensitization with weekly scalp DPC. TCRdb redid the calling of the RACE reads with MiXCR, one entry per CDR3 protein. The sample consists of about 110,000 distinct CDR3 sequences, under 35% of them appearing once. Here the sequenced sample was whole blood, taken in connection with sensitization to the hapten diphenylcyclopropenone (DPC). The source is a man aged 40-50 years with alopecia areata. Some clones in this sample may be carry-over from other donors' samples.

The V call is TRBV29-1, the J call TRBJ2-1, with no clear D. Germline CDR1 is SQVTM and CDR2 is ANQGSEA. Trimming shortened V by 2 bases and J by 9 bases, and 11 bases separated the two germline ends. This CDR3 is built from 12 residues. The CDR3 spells CSVEIEWGEQFF. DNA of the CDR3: TGCAGCGTTGAAATCGAGTGGGGTGAGCAGTTCTTC.

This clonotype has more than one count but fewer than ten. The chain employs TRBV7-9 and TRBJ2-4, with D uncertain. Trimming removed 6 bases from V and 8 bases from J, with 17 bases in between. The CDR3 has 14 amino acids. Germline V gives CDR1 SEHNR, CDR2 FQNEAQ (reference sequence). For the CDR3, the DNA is TGTGCCAGCAGTTCGAGCGAGATGTTCGACATTCAGTACTTC. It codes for CASSSSEMFDIQYF. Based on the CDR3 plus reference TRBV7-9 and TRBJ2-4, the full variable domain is DTGVSQNPRHKITKRGQNVTFRCDPISEHNRLYWYRQTLGQGPEFLTYFQNEAQLEKSRLLSDRFSAERPKGSFSTLEIQRTEQGDSAMYLCASSSSEMFDIQYFGAGTRLSVL.

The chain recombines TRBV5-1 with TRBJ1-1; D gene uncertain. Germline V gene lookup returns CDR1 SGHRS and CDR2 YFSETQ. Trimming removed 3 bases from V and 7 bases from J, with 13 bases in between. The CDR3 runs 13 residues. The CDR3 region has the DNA TGCGCCAGCAGCTCCCAGGTCGGTGTTGAAGCTTTCTTT. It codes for CASSSQVGVEAFF.

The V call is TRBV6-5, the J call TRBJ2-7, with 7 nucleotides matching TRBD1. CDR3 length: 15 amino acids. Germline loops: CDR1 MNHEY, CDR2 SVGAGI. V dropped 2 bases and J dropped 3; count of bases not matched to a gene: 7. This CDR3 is CASSYAGDSHYEQYF. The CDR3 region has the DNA TGTGCCAGCAGTTACGCCGGGGACAGCCACTACGAGCAGTACTTC.

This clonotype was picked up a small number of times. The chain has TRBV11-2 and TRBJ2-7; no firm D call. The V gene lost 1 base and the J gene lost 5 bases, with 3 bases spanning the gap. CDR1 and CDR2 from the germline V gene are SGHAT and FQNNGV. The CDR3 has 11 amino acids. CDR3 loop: CASSLGHEQYV. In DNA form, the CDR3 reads TGTGCCAGCAGCTTAGGTCACGAGCAGTACGTC.

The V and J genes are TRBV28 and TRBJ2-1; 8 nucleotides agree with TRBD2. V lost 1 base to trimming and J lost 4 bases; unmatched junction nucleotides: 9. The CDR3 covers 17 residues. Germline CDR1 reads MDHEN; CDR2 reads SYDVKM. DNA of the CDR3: TGTGCCAGCAGTTTATTTACTAGCGGAGCCTCTTACAATGAGCAGTTCTTC. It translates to CASSLFTSGASYNEQFF.

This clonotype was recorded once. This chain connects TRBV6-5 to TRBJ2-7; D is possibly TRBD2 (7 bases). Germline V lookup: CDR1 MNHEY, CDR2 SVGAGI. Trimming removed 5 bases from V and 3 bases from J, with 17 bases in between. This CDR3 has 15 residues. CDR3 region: CASSRGGGGIYEQYF. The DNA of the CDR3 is TGTGCCAGCAGTCGGGGTGGGGGGGGCATCTACGAGCAGTACTTC.

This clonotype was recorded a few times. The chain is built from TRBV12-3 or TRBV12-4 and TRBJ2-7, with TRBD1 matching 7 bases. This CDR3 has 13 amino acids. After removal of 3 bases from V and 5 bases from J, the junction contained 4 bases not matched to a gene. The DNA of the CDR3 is TGTGCCAGCAGTTTGGACAGGTTTGACGAGCAGTACGTC. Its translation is CASSLDRFDEQYV.

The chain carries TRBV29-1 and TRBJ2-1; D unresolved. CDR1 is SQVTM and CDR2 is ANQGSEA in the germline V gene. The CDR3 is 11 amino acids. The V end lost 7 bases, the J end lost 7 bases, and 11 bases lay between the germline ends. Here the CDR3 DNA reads TGCAGCGCGCTCTCTGATAATGAGCAGTTCTTC. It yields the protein CSALSDNEQFF.

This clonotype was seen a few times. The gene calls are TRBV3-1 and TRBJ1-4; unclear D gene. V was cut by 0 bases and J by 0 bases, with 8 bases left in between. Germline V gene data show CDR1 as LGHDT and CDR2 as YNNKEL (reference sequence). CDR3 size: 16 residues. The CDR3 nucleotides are TGTGCCAGCAGCCAAGATTTCGGGGCAACTAATGAAAAACTGTTTTTT. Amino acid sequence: CASSQDFGATNEKLFF.

The CDR3 DNA reads TGTGCCACCAGTGATTGGGGAGGGGCGCAGCTTGAGACCCAGTACTTC. This codes for CATSDWGGAQLETQYF. The chain uses TRBV24-1 and TRBJ2-5; 7 bases are shared with TRBD2. Unmatched junction bases numbered 10, after V lost 2 bases and J lost 5 bases. In germline, CDR1 is KGHDR, CDR2 SFDVKD. The CDR3 length is 16 residues.

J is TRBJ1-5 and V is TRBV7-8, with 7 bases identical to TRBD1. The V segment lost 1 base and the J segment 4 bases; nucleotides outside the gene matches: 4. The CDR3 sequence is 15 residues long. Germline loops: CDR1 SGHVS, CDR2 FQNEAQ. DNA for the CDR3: TGTGCCAGCAGCTTAGGGGCAGGGGGAAATCAGCCCCAGCATTTT. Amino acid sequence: CASSLGAGGNQPQHF.

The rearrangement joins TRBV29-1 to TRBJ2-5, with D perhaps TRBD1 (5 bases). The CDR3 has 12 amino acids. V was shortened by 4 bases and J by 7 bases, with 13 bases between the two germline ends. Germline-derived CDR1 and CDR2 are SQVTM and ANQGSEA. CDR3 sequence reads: CSVVGALVTQYF. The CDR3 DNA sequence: TGCAGCGTTGTTGGGGCGCTCGTGACCCAGTACTTC. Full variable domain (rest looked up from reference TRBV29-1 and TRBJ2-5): SAVISQKPSRDICQRGTSLTIQCQVDSQVTMMFWYRQQPGQSLTLIATANQGSEATYESGFVIDKFPISRPNLTFSTLTVSNMSPEDSSIYLCSVVGALVTQYFGPGTRLLVL.

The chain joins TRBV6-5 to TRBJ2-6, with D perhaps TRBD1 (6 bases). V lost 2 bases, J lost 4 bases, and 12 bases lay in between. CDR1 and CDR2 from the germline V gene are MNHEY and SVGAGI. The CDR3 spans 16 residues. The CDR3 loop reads CASSYQTGYGANVLTF. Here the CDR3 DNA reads TGTGCCAGCAGTTACCAAACAGGGTACGGGGCCAACGTCCTGACTTTC.

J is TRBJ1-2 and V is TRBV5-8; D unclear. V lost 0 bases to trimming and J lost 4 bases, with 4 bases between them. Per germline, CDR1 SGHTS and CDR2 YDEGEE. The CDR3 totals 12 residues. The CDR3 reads CASSLDFYGYTF. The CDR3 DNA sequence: TGTGCCAGCAGCTTGGACTTCTATGGCTACACCTTC.

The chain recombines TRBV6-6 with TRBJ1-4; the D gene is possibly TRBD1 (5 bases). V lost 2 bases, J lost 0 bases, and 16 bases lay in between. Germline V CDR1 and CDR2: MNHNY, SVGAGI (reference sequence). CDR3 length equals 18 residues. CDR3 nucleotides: TGTGCCAGCAGTTACCGACCCTCCGGGGCCTCAACTAATGAAAAACTGTTTTTT. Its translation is CASSYRPSGASTNEKLFF.

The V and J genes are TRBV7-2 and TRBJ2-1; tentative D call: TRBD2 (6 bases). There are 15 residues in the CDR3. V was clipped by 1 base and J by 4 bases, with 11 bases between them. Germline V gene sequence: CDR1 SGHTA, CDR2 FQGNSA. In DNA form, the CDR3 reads TGTGCCAGCAGCTTAGACGCGGGGCCGTACAATGAGCAGTTCTTC. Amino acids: CASSLDAGPYNEQFF.

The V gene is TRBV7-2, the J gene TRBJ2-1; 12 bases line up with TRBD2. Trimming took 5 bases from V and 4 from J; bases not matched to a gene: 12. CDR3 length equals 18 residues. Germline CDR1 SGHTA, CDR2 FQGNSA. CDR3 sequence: CASSPRTSGIVVYNEQFF. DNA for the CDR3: TGTGCCAGCAGCCCAAGGACTAGCGGGATTGTGGTGTACAATGAGCAGTTCTTC.

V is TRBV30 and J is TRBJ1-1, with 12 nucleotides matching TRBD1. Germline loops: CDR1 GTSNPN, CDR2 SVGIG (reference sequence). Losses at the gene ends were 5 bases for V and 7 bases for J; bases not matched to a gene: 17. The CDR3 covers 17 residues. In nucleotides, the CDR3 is TGTGCCTGGGGAGGGACAGGGGGCAGAAGATCGCCCCGTGAAGCTTTCTTT. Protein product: CAWGGTGGRRSPREAFF.